The clone carrying this TCR beta chain was counted a few times. Antigen specificity is unknown. These data belong to a study of OX40 agonist ivuxolimab in advanced cancers. The study's findings and limits: Partial responders at 0.1-3.0 mg/kg had among the lowest clonal expansion. Low levels of normalized T-cell clonal expansion also appeared in some nonresponders. Fewer expanded clones were found on average in CD4+ than in CD8+ T cells.

This CDR3 has 16 residues. The germline gives CDR1 WNHNN, CDR2 SYGVQD (reference sequence). V was trimmed by 5 bases and J by 0 bases, leaving 16 bases between them. Clones were sequenced by immunoSEQ multiplex PCR, and TCRdb holds only the in-frame ones, with some missing. Found here are roughly 92,000 clones, 90% of them singletons; the top ten hold more than 0.15%. This clonotype was obtained from an adult with an advanced solid tumor such as melanoma, head and neck, liver or kidney cancer. Sequencing was performed on CD4+ or CD8+ T cells sorted from blood, taken in a trial of the OX40 agonist ivuxolimab. The gene calls are TRBV10-1 and TRBJ1-2, with a tentative D call TRBD1 (5 bases). The CDR3 DNA is TGCGCCAGCAGTCCCCCAGGTTCAGGGACTAACTATGGCTACACCTTC. Translation: CASSPPGSGTNYGYTF.